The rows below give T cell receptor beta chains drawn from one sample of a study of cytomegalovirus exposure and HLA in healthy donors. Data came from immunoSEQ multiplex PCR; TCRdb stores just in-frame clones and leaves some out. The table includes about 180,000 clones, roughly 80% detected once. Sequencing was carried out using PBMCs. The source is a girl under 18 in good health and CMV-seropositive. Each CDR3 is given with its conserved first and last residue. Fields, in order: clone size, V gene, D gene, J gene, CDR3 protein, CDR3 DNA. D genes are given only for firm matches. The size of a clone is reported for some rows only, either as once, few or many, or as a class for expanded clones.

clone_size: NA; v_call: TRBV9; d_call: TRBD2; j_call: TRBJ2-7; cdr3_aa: CASSVGGLAGYEQYF; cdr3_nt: TGTGCCAGCAGCGTAGGGGGACTAGCGGGATACGAGCAGTACTTC
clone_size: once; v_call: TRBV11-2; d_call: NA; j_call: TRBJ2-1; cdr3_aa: CASSLDLSGRRNEQFF; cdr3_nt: TGTGCCAGCAGCTTAGATCTATCCGGGAGAAGGAATGAGCAGTTCTTC
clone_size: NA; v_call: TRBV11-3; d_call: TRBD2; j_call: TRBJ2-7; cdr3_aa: CASSLAGGAYYEQYF; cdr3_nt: TGTGCCAGCAGCTTGGCGGGAGGGGCCTACTACGAGCAGTACTTC
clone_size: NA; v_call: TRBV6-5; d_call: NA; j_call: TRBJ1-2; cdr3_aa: CASTLRGYGYTF; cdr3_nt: TGTGCCAGCACACTACGGGGCTATGGCTACACCTTC
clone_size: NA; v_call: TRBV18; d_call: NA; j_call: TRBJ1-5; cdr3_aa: CASSPGGSNQPQHF; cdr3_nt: TGTGCCAGCTCACCGGGGGGAAGCAATCAGCCCCAGCATTTT
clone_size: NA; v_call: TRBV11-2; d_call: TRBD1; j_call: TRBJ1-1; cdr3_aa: CASSLAGTGRAEAFF; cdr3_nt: TGTGCCAGCAGCTTAGCCGGGACAGGGCGCGCTGAAGCTTTCTTT
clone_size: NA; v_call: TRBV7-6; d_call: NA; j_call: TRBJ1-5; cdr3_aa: CASSLVRGSNQPQHF; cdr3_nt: TGTGCCAGCAGCTTAGTGCGGGGTTCAAATCAGCCCCAGCATTTT
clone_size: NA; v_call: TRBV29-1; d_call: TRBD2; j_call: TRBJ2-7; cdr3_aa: CSVSVAGSSYEQYF; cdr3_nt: TGCAGCGTTTCAGTAGCGGGAAGCTCCTACGAGCAGTACTTC
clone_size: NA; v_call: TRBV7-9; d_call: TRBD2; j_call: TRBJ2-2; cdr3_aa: CASSVPGLVGGELFF; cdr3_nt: TGCGCCAGCAGCGTCCCGGGACTAGTTGGCGGGGAGCTGTTTTTT
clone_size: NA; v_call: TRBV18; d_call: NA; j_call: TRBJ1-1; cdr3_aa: CASSLTIQGLDTEAFF; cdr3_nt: TGTGCCAGCTCACTTACGATTCAGGGACTCGACACTGAAGCTTTCTTT
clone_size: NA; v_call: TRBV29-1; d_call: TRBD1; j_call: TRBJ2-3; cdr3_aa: CSADRSLLDTQYF; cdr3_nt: TGCAGCGCGGACAGGAGCCTACTGGATACGCAGTATTTT
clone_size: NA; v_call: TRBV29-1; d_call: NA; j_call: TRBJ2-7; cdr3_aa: CSVGEVEQYF; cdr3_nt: TGCAGCGTTGGGGAGGTCGAGCAGTACTTC
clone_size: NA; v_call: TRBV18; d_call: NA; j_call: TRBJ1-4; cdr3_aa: CASSPLDSTATNEKLFF; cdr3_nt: TGTGCCAGCTCACCTCTCGACAGCACTGCAACTAATGAAAAACTGTTTTTT
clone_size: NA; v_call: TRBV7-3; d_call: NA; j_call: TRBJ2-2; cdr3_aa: CASSLYSNTGELFF; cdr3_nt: TGTGCCAGCAGCTTATACTCCAACACCGGGGAGCTGTTTTTT
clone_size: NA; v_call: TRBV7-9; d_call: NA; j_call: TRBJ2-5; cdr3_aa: CASSPIFSKQETQYF; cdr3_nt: TGTGCCAGCAGCCCTATTTTTAGCAAACAAGAGACCCAGTACTTC
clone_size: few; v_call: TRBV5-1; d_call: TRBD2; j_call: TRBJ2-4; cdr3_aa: CASSLDGGRNNGGAKNIQYF; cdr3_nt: TGCGCCAGCAGCTTGGATGGCGGGAGAAATAATGGGGGAGCCAAAAACATTCAGTACTTC
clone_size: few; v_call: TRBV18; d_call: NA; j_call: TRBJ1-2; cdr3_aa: CASSPGGAAVNYGYTF; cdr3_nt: TGTGCCAGCTCACCGGGGGGGGCAGCCGTAAACTATGGCTACACCTTC
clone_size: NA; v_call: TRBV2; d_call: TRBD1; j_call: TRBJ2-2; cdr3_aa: CASRGTANTGELFF; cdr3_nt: TGTGCCAGCAGGGGGACAGCGAACACCGGGGAGCTGTTTTTT
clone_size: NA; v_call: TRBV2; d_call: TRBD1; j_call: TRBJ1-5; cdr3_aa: CASSTLGQGYQPQHF; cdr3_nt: TGTGCCAGCAGTACGTTAGGACAGGGGTATCAGCCCCAGCATTTT
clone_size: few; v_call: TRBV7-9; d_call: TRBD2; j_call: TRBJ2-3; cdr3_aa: CASSPGLAVSTDTQYF; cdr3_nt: TGTGCCAGCAGCCCGGGACTAGCGGTTTCGACAGATACGCAGTATTTT
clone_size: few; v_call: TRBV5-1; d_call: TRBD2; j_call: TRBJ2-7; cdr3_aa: CASSSTSGSYEQYF; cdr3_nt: TGCGCCAGCAGCTCGACTAGCGGCTCCTACGAGCAGTACTTC
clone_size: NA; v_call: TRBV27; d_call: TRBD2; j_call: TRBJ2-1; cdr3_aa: CASSLFEPGLAEYNEQFF; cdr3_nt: TGTGCCAGCAGTTTATTCGAACCGGGACTAGCGGAATACAATGAGCAGTTCTTC
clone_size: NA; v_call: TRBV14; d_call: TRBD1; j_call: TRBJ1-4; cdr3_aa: CASSRRPGGNEKLFF; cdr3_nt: TGTGCCAGCAGCCGTCGCCCAGGGGGTAATGAAAAACTGTTTTTT
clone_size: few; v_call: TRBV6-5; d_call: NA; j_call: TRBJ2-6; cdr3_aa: CASRRQSSGANVLTF; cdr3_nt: TGTGCCAGCAGAAGACAGAGCTCTGGGGCCAACGTCCTGACTTTC
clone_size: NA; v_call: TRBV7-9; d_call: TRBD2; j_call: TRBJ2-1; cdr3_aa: CASSSPAGLSYHNEQFF; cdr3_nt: TGTGCCAGCAGCTCTCCAGCGGGACTTTCATACCACAATGAGCAGTTCTTC
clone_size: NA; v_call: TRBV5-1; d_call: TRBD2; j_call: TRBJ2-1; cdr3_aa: CASSSGLAGGPGYNEQFF; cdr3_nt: TGCGCCAGCAGCTCAGGACTAGCGGGAGGGCCGGGATACAATGAGCAGTTCTTC
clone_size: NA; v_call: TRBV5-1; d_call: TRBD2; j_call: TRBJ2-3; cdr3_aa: CASSTITSGSTDTQYF; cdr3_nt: TGCGCCAGCAGCACAATTACTAGCGGGAGCACAGATACGCAGTATTTT
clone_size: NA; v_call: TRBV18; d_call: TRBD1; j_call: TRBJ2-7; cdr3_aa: CASSPFLATGGDSYEQYF; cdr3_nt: TGTGCCAGCTCCCCATTCCTCGCTACAGGGGGAGACTCCTACGAGCAGTACTTC
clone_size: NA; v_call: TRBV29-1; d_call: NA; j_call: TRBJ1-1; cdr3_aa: CSALGGVSTEAFF; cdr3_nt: TGCAGCGCCTTGGGAGGGGTTAGCACTGAAGCTTTCTTT
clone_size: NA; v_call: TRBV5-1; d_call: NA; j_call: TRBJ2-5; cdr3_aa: CASSFLDSTETQYF; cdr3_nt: TGCGCCAGCAGCTTTCTAGACAGTACAGAGACCCAGTACTTC
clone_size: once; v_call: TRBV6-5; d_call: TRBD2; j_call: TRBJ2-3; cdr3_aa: CASSHSGSIADTQYF; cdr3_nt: TGTGCCAGCAGTCATAGCGGGAGCATTGCAGATACGCAGTATTTT
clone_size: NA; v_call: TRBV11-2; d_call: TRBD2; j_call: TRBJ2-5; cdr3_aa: CASSSLESSGGETQYF; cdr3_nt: TGTGCCAGCAGTTCGCTTGAATCCTCGGGAGGAGAGACCCAGTACTTC
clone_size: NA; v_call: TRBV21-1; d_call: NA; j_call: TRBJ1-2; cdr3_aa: CASSGTGLDGYTF; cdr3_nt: TGTGCCAGCAGCGGTACAGGGTTGGATGGCTACACCTTC
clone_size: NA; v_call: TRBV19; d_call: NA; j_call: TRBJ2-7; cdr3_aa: CASSGGGAEQYF; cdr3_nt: TGTGCCAGTAGCGGAGGGGGGGCCGAGCAGTACTTC
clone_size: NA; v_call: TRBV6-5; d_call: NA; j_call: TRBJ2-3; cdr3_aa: CASRDLGASTDTQYF; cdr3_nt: TGTGCCAGCAGGGACTTGGGGGCGAGCACAGATACGCAGTATTTT
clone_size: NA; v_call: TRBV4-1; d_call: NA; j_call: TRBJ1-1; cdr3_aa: CASAGGDTEAFF; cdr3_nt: TGCGCCAGCGCGGGAGGGGACACTGAAGCTTTCTTT
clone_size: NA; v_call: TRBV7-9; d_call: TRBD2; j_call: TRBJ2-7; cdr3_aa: CASSLTSGSDEQYF; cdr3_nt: TGTGCCAGCAGCTTGACTAGCGGGAGCGACGAGCAGTACTTC
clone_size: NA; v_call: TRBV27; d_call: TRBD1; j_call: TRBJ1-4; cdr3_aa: CASSLRDRDEKLFF; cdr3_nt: TGTGCCAGCAGTCTACGGGACAGGGATGAAAAACTGTTTTTT
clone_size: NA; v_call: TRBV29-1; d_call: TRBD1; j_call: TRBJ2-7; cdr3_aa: CSVFLGSDRGRYF; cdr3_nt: TGCAGCGTTTTTCTCGGTAGTGACAGGGGGCGGTATTTC
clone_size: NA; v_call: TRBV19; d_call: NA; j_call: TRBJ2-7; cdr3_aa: CASSYLQGYEQYF; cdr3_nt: TGTGCCAGTAGTTACCTCCAGGGATACGAGCAGTACTTC